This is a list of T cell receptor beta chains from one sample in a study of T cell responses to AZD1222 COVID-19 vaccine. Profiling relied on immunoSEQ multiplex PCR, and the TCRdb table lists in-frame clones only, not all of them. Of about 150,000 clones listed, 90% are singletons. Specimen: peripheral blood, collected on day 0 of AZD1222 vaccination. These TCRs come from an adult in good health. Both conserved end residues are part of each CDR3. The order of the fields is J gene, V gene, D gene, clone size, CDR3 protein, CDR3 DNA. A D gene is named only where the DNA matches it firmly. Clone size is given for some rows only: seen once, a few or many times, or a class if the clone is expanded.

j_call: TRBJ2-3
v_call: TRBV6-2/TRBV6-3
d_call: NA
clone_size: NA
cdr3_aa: CASSYSPQGTDTQYF
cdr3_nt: TGTGCCAGCAGTTACTCGCCTCAAGGCACAGATACGCAGTATTTT

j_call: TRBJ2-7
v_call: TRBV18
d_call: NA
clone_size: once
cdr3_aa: CASSPTAAYEQYF
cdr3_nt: TGTGCCAGCTCACCGACCGCTGCCTACGAGCAGTACTTC

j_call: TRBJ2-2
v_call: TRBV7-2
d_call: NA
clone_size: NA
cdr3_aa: CASSPIIDRARDTGELFF
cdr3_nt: TGTGCCAGCAGCCCCATCATCGATAGGGCGCGGGACACCGGGGAGCTGTTTTTT

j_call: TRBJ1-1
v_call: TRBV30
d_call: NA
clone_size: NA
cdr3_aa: CAWSEDSEAFF
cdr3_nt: TGTGCCTGGAGTGAGGACAGTGAAGCTTTCTTT

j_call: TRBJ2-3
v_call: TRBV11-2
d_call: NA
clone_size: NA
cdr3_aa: CASSLDPPGGSASFVTQYF
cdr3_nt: TGTGCCAGCAGCTTAGATCCCCCCGGAGGGAGCGCGTCGTTCGTTACGCAGTATTTT

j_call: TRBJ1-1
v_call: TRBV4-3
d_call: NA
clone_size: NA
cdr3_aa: CASSQDLSEGEAFF
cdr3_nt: TGCGCCAGCAGCCAAGATCTTTCGGAAGGGGAAGCTTTCTTT

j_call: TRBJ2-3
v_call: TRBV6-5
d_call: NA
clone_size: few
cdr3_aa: CASSYGTSDTDTQYF
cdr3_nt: TGTGCCAGCAGTTACGGGACTTCTGATACAGATACGCAGTATTTT

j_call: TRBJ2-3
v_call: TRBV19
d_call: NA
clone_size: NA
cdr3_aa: CASSIGGTDTQYF
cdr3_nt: TGTGCCAGTAGTATCGGTGGCACAGATACGCAGTATTTT

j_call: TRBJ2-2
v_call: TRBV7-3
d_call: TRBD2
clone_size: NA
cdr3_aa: CASSPKTSGVGTGELFF
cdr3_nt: TGTGCCAGCAGCCCCAAGACTAGCGGGGTGGGCACCGGGGAGCTGTTTTTT

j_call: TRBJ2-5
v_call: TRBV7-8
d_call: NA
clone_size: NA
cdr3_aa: CASSSTLMGTQETQYF
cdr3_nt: TGTGCCAGCAGCTCGACCCTGATGGGTACCCAAGAGACCCAGTACTTC

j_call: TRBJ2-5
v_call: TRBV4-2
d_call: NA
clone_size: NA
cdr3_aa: CASSQEPGVEKTQYF
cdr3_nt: TGTGCCAGCAGCCAAGAGCCCGGGGTTGAAAAGACCCAGTACTTC

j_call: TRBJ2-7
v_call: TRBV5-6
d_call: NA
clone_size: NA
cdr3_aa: CASSSRGRLSYEQYF
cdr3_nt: TGTGCCAGCAGCTCCCGAGGCAGGCTCTCCTACGAGCAGTACTTC